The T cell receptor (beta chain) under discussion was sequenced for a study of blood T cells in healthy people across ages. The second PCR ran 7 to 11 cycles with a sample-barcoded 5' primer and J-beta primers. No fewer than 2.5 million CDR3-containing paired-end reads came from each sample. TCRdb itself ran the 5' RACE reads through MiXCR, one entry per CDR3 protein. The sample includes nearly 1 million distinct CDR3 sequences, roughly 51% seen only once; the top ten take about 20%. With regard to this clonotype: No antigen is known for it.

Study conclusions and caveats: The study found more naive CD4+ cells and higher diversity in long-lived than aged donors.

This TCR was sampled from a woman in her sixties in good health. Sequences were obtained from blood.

The CDR3 sequence is CSAREPPRNEKLFF. CDR3 DNA: TGCAGTGCTAGGGAGCCGCCTAGAAATGAAAAACTGTTTTTT. V is TRBV20-1 and J is TRBJ1-4, with D unclear. The CDR3 is 14 residues long. Trimming cost V 3 bases and J 5 bases, with 13 bases left between them. Per germline, CDR1 DFQATT and CDR2 SNEGSKA (reference sequence).